This T cell receptor (beta chain) was profiled in a study of T cell repertoires in cytomegalovirus infection. About the research overall: Public TCR beta signatures indicated both CMV infection and matching HLA type. General study results and limits: Accumulated public TCR beta family frequency recognized individuals carrying CMV together with the relevant HLA. The response measured ex vivo was dominated by TCR beta clonotypes (HLA-C-restricted and CMV-specific).

Points on this clonotype: Its antigen is currently unknown.

TCRdb processed the reads anew with MiXCR; each CDR3 protein has one entry. The sample contains a few hundred thousand distinct CDR3 sequences, over 35% of which appear only once. The CDR3 loop spans 11 amino acids. Germline assignment: CDR1 MNHNS and CDR2 SASEGT. Trimming stripped 8 bases from V and 8 bases from J, with 12 bases between. The chain recombines TRBV6-1 with TRBJ1-2; maybe TRBD1 (5 bases). The TCR comes from a human donor in good health (CMV status not recorded). Some clones in this sample may be carry-over from other donors' samples. The source was cultured PBMCs, collected from culture after CMV antigen stimulation. CDR3: CASGADSGYTF. In nucleotides, the CDR3 is TGTGCCAGCGGGGCGGATAGCGGCTACACCTTC.